The T cell receptor beta chain described here comes from a study of CD8+CD57+ T cells in acquired aplastic anemia. TCR beta VDJ and CDR3 profiles were obtained from a genomic DNA template. TCRdb independently ran MiXCR on the reads; one entry per CDR3 protein. The table lists fewer than 250,000 distinct CDR3 sequences, approximately 45% of them singletons. Flow cytometry had shown expanded CD8+CD57+ cells in the patients chosen for sequencing. This receptor was taken from a human donor with aplastic anemia. Sequencing input: sorted CD4+, CD8+, or CD8+CD57+ T cells (not recorded which) from PBMCs.

CDR3: CAISWTSYSGNEQFF. In DNA, the CDR3 is TGTGCCATCAGTTGGACTAGTTACTCCGGCAATGAGCAGTTCTTC. The chain combines TRBV10-3 with TRBJ2-1, with 7 bases lining up with TRBD2. Trimming at V came to 5 bases and at J to 6 bases, leaving 10 bases not matched to a gene. The CDR3 consists of 15 residues. CDR1 and CDR2 (germline): ENHRY, SYGVKD.